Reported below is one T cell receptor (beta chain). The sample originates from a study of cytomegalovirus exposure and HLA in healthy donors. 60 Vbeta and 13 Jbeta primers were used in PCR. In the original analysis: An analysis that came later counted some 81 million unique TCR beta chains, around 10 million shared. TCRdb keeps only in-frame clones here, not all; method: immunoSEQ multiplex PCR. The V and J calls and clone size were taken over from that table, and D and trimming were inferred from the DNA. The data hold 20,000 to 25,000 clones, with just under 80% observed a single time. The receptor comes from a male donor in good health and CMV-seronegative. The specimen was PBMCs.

The CDR3, as DNA: TGTGCCAGCAGATACCTTGAGCCCTACGAGCAGTACTTC. It encodes CASRYLEPYEQYF. This sequence joins TRBV11-2 and TRBJ2-7, with D unclear. Germline loops: CDR1 SGHAT, CDR2 FQNNGV. This CDR3 is built from 13 residues. Trimming shortened V by 6 bases and J by 2 bases, and 11 bases separated the two germline ends.